These T cell receptor beta chains were read from a single sample in a study of blood T cell repertoires in COVID-19. This table comes from immunoSEQ multiplex PCR, and its TCRdb copy is limited to in-frame clones, with some not included. The sample has tens of thousands of clones; 91% are singletons. The sample comprised peripheral blood. These receptors were obtained from a man between 65 and 79 years old with active COVID-19. CDR3s include the opening cysteine and the closing phenylalanine or tryptophan. The D gene is left open where the match is weak. The size of a clone is reported for some rows only, either as once, few or many, or as a class for expanded clones.

V gene,clone size,D gene,J gene,CDR3 protein,CDR3 DNA
TRBV5-6,.,.,TRBJ2-7,CASSLARDMNYEQYF,TGTGCCAGCAGCTTGGCTCGCGACATGAACTACGAGCAGTACTTC
TRBV11-3,.,.,TRBJ2-1,CASSLDPGTYNEQFF,TGTGCCAGCAGCTTAGACCCCGGGACCTACAATGAGCAGTTCTTC
TRBV6-1,.,TRBD1,TRBJ1-1,CASSSGQGSAEAFF,TGTGCCAGCAGTTCCGGACAGGGTAGCGCTGAAGCTTTCTTT
TRBV19,.,TRBD2,TRBJ2-1,CASKLAGGNNEQFF,TGTGCCAGTAAACTAGCGGGGGGCAATAATGAGCAGTTCTTC
TRBV11-3,once,.,TRBJ2-7,CASSLDEGPSYEQYF,TGTGCCAGCAGCTTAGACGAGGGCCCATCCTACGAGCAGTACTTC
TRBV27,.,TRBD1,TRBJ1-1,CASSLSMGQGTEAFF,TGTGCCAGCAGTTTATCGATGGGACAGGGAACTGAAGCTTTCTTT
TRBV5-1,.,.,TRBJ1-4,CASSPGAANEKLFF,TGCGCCAGCAGCCCAGGGGCAGCTAATGAAAAACTGTTTTTT
TRBV6-1,.,TRBD1,TRBJ1-6,CASSGRTGGTHNSPLHF,TGTGCCAGCAGTGGGCGGACAGGGGGAACTCATAATTCACCCCTCCACTTT
TRBV6-5,.,TRBD1,TRBJ1-1,CASSSGQGIEAFF,TGTGCCAGCAGTTCAGGACAGGGAATTGAAGCTTTCTTT
TRBV9,.,.,TRBJ2-7,CASSVGTAGSSYEQYF,TGTGCCAGCAGCGTAGGGACAGCGGGGAGCTCCTACGAGCAGTACTTC
TRBV6-2/TRBV6-3,.,.,TRBJ1-5,CASSYSTGGAGPYSNQPQHF,TGTGCCAGCAGTTACTCGACCGGGGGGGCAGGACCTTATAGCAATCAGCCCCAGCATTTT
TRBV7-3,.,.,TRBJ2-7,CASRVEPYEQYF,TGTGCCAGCCGCGTCGAGCCCTACGAGCAGTACTTC
TRBV19,.,TRBD1,TRBJ2-3,CASSARTGVRTDTQYF,TGTGCCAGTAGTGCGAGGACAGGGGTAAGGACAGATACGCAGTATTTT
TRBV3-1/TRBV3-2,.,.,TRBJ2-7,CASSQEADSYEQYF,TGTGCCAGCAGCCAAGAAGCGGATTCCTACGAGCAGTACTTC
TRBV7-3,once,TRBD1,TRBJ2-1,CASSSGQGRWNEQFF,TGTGCCAGCAGCTCGGGACAGGGTCGGTGGAATGAGCAGTTCTTC
TRBV5-4,once,TRBD1,TRBJ2-5,CASSNTGQQETQYF,TGTGCCAGCAGCAATACGGGACAGCAAGAGACCCAGTACTTC
TRBV29-1,.,TRBD2,TRBJ2-3,CSEGGTSGFGADTQYF,TGCAGCGAGGGGGGGACTAGCGGGTTTGGGGCAGATACGCAGTATTTT
TRBV10-3,.,TRBD2,TRBJ2-5,CATRTSGGPQETQYF,TGTGCCACCCGGACTAGCGGGGGACCACAAGAGACCCAGTACTTC
TRBV6-5,.,.,TRBJ1-1,CASTRAEGGTEAFF,TGTGCCAGCACCCGAGCCGAGGGAGGGACTGAAGCTTTCTTT
TRBV28,.,TRBD2,TRBJ2-1,CASSRRLAGGQNEQFF,TGTGCCAGCAGCCGGAGACTAGCGGGGGGGCAGAATGAGCAGTTCTTC
TRBV19,.,TRBD1,TRBJ2-2,CASSPRQGVDTGELFF,TGTGCCAGTAGTCCCCGACAGGGGGTGGACACCGGGGAGCTGTTTTTT
TRBV19,.,.,TRBJ2-4,CASSIPPLAKNIQYF,TGTGCCAGTAGTATCCCCCCTCTAGCCAAAAACATTCAGTACTTC
TRBV30,once,TRBD1,TRBJ1-2,CAWDPGQKSNYGYTF,TGTGCCTGGGATCCGGGACAGAAGTCTAACTATGGCTACACCTTC
TRBV10-1,.,.,TRBJ2-1,CASSEGGAYNEQFF,TGCGCCAGCAGTGAGGGGGGCGCCTACAATGAGCAGTTCTTC
TRBV19,.,.,TRBJ1-5,CASSILGVQGLVNQPQHF,TGTGCCAGTAGTATTCTTGGGGTCCAGGGCTTGGTAAATCAGCCCCAGCATTTT
TRBV29-1,.,TRBD1,TRBJ2-3,CSVGDRDF,TGCAGCGTGGGGGACAGGGATTTT
TRBV6-2/TRBV6-3,.,TRBD1,TRBJ1-5,CASSGTGRQPQHF,TGTGCCAGCAGTGGGACAGGGCGACAGCCCCAGCATTTT
TRBV9,.,TRBD1,TRBJ1-1,CASSPTGGSHTEAFF,TGTGCCAGCAGCCCGACAGGGGGCAGCCACACTGAAGCTTTCTTT
TRBV28,.,.,TRBJ1-3,CASSQGLQSGNTIYF,TGTGCCAGCAGTCAGGGTTTGCAATCTGGAAACACCATATATTTT
TRBV7-2,.,TRBD2,TRBJ2-1,CASSSLRGLAVRNEQFF,TGTGCCAGCAGCTCCCTGCGTGGACTAGCGGTACGCAATGAGCAGTTCTTC
TRBV7-9,.,.,TRBJ2-5,CASISDLGVETQYF,TGTGCCAGCATCTCAGACCTAGGGGTGGAGACCCAGTACTTC
TRBV9,few,.,TRBJ2-6,CASSQGLNSGANVLTF,TGTGCCAGCAGCCAGGGATTGAACTCTGGGGCCAACGTCCTGACTTTC
TRBV14,.,.,TRBJ1-2,CASSQALGGQNGYTF,TGTGCCAGCAGCCAAGCGCTCGGGGGGCAGAATGGCTACACCTTC
TRBV4-3,.,TRBD1,TRBJ2-1,CASSQGRGTGSYNEQFF,TGCGCCAGCAGCCAAGGCCGAGGGACAGGCTCCTACAATGAGCAGTTCTTC